This TCR beta chain comes out of a study of Graves' ophthalmopathy and Graves' hyperthyroidism (dated by TCRdb to the late 2010s). General notes on the study: Peripheral blood samples were taken at the time of initial diagnosis, before any treatment was given. To tell Graves' ophthalmopathy apart from Graves' hyperthyroidism, and to predict which patients would progress to ophthalmopathy, the study relied on TCR beta repertoire signatures. To explore V-J signatures that distinguish ophthalmopathy from hyperthyroidism, a discovery set of 100 patients was enrolled, made up of 40 to 45 with ophthalmopathy and some 56 with stable hyperthyroidism. Following sampling, methimazole starting at 30 mg daily was administered to hyperthyroidism patients, and high-dose intravenous methylprednisolone was administered to ophthalmopathy patients. In total, around 140 blood samples were TCR-sequenced: under 45 ophthalmopathy, approximately 75 hyperthyroidism and some 17 hyperthyroidism-to-ophthalmopathy patients. In roughly 6 hyperthyroidism patients, the T-cell repertoires found in thyroid tissue were compared with those found in blood. An independent validation cohort comprised some 19 hyperthyroidism patients and 15 to 17 patients who later progressed from hyperthyroidism to ophthalmopathy. Summary of the overall study and its limitations: Among expanded thyroid clonotypes with frequency above 0.001, most also showed up in blood, which suggests that blood repertoires may reflect the thyroid immune response. Sample size was not statistically predetermined, and group allocation was not concealed from the investigators. In cross-validation, the 13-signature model distinguished ophthalmopathy from stable hyperthyroidism with 85% to 90% sensitivity and 81% to 83% specificity, and in the test set the corresponding values were approximately 79% and 70%. In validation, the model predicted ophthalmopathy progression with 70.59% sensitivity and around 72% specificity; eleven to twelve predicted patients were CT-confirmed with GO in a median of 6.5 months.

To note about this clonotype: Its specific antigen is unknown. Base qualities are not at hand, and no much larger clone is one base apart.

Patients with ophthalmopathy had moderately to severely active disease, with a Clinical Activity Score of 3 or more, a NOSPECS grade of 4 or more, and a disease duration of less than 3 months. Patients were excluded if they had other autoimmune diseases, uncontrolled infections, pregnancy or lactation. Clinical symptoms, serum thyroxine, TRAb, thyroid ultrasound and orbital computed tomography formed the basis of the diagnosis. Using Ficoll-Paque density gradient centrifugation, PBMCs were isolated from 8.5 to 10 ml of fresh peripheral blood. Total RNA was extracted with Trizol reagent and quality-checked on an Agilent 2100 Bioanalyzer. From the cysteine through the phenylalanine, the CDR3 covers 18 amino acids. The DNA shown is the 54-base CDR3, in frame from base 1. Clipping removes 3 bases from V and 5 bases from J, with 16 as the unmatched junction base count. CDR1 DFQATT and CDR2 SNEGSKA were looked up in the germline V gene (reference sequence).

For repertoire sequencing, TCR beta CDR3 regions were amplified from RNA transcripts. The first round of RT-PCR was done with HTBI primers and the Qiagen OneStep RT-PCR kit, and was followed by a second round of multiplex PCR, then size selection and purification. Libraries were sequenced paired-end with 100 bp reads on an Illumina HiSeq2000. The authors processed their data as follows. SOAPnuke was used to process the reads, throwing out any read that had adapters, had uncalled bases, had a mean Phred below 15, or lacked an exact constant-primer or identifier match. COPE v1.2.5 was used to merge the high-quality paired reads. Clonotypes were defined as unique nucleotide sequences and were aligned to IMGT TRB V, D and J references using MiTCR v1.1. Only V-J combinations with frequency above 0.0001 were analysed, covering 99% to 99.2% of repertoires. For each V-J combination, a TCR clonal expansion and chaos score was defined as F50 clonal expansion divided by the chaos observed in the TCRdist matrix. Welch's t-statistics and random forest were used to narrow the features down to 13 V-J combinations, which were then fed into a naive Bayes classifier. The Morisita-Horn index was used to measure how similar the thyroid and blood repertoires were. Using fastp at Q25 and MiXCR, TCRdb reprocessed the public reads and kept productive beta chains. Duplicate CDR3 protein sequences are folded into a single record with the most common DNA and genes. The V and J calls here are based on TCRdb, not the publication. Within this sample are 200,000 to 300,000 distinct CDR3 sequences, with 45% to 55% of them counted one time only. The ten most abundant clones make up 40% to 55% of the sample.

The chain uses TRBV20-1 and TRBJ1-5; TRBD1 aligns with 10 central bases. The sequence derives from an adult man with Graves' ophthalmopathy. Specimen: peripheral blood. The sequence in DNA is TGCAGTGCTAGTAATTCCCGGGACAGGGGATTGAGAGATCAGCCCCAGCATTTT. Its protein product is CSASNSRDRGLRDQPQHF.